These 27 T cell receptor beta chains came from one sample sequenced in a study of regulatory T cells in long-lasting Graves disease. The time point denotes: newly diagnosed GD, antithyroid drugs for less than 3 months. PBMC-derived RNA was used for the TCR library. Investigators prepared the TCR beta libraries by applying iRepertoire HTBI primers and Arm-PCR of CDR3 regions. One entry per CDR3 protein results from TCRdb running MiXCR on the multiplex PCR reads. Found here are 350,000 to 400,000 distinct CDR3 sequences, around 16% of them singletons; the top ten hold 20%. The sample was also linked to a second study, of T cells in Graves' hyperthyroidism and ophthalmopathy.

The sample here was peripheral blood mononuclear cells (PBMCs), taken at new diagnosis, from a patient treated with antithyroid drugs. The receptor set was obtained from a woman aged 18-29 years with Graves disease.

This clonotype came up once. V and J are TRBV6-2 or TRBV6-3 and TRBJ2-5; the D gene is possibly TRBD2 (5 bases). The CDR3 consists of 14 residues. The germline V gene encodes CDR1 MNHEY and CDR2 SVGEGT. With 9 bases removed from V and 2 bases from J, the gap between germline ends came to 16 bases. This chain's CDR3 is CASTRQPLQETQYF. The CDR3 nucleotides are TGTGCCAGTACTAGGCAGCCCCTTCAAGAGACCCAGTACTTC.

This clonotype occurred many times. The chain combines TRBV2 with TRBJ2-1, with a possible D match to TRBD2 (6 bases). The V gene lost 2 bases and the J gene lost 15 bases, with 20 bases spanning the gap. Germline V gene lookup returns CDR1 SNHLY and CDR2 FYNNEI. CDR3 length: 14 residues. CDR3 in DNA: TGTGCCAGCAGTGAAATGCGAATGGCGGGACCCCCGTTCTTC. Residues: CASSEMRMAGPPFF. Complete variable domain (other parts from reference TRBV2 and TRBJ2-1): EPEVTQTPSHQVTQMGQEVILRCVPISNHLYFYWYRQILGQKVEFLVSFYNNEISEKSEIFDDQFSVERPDGSNFTLKIRSTKLEDSAMYFCASSEMRMAGPPFFGPGTRLTVL.

This clonotype was counted ten times or more. This chain uses TRBV6-2 or TRBV6-3 with TRBJ2-7; 7 positions match TRBD1. The ends lost 7 bases at V and 7 bases at J; junction bases unmatched: 19. Looked up from germline, CDR1 is MNHEY and CDR2 is SVGEGT. There are 16 residues in the CDR3. CDR3 loop: CASTSRATGYSGEQYF. The CDR3, as DNA: TGTGCCAGCACGTCTCGGGCGACAGGGTATTCGGGGGAGCAGTACTTC.

This clonotype has at least ten counts. The rearrangement uses TRBV5-1 and TRBJ2-7; 10 bases align to TRBD2. Germline V gene lookup returns CDR1 SGHRS and CDR2 YFSETQ. The CDR3 totals 15 residues. V was pared by 6 bases and J by 6 bases, with 12 bases of the junction left unmatched. The CDR3 region has the DNA TGCGCCAGCACCGATAGACCTAGCGGGAGAAGCGAGCAGTACTTC. Its protein product is CASTDRPSGRSEQYF.

A few counts support this clonotype. The chain links TRBV6-1 to TRBJ2-7; weak D call: TRBD2 (5 bases). Deletions cut 5 bases from V and 11 bases from J, with 13 bases between. CDR1 and CDR2 from the germline V gene are MNHNS and SASEGT. This CDR3 is built from 11 residues. The CDR3 region is CASSTSGSKYF. CDR3 nucleotide sequence: TGTGCCAGCAGTACCTCGGGAAGCAAGTACTTC.

This clonotype was seen many times. The chain uses TRBV7-9 and TRBJ2-7, with D unclear. V shed 5 bases and J shed 5 bases, with 16 bases lying between them. Germline CDR1 is SEHNR and CDR2 is FQNEAQ (reference sequence). This CDR3 has 14 amino acids. CDR3 nucleotides: TGTGCCAGCAGCCTCTACGGCCCGCTGGACGAGCAGTACTTC. Amino acids: CASSLYGPLDEQYF.

This clonotype was seen only a few times. J is TRBJ1-3 and V is TRBV6-5; 7 bases line up with TRBD1. The V gene end was trimmed by 0 bases and the J gene end by 1 base; junction bases not matched to a gene: 6. Germline V gene sequence: CDR1 MNHEY, CDR2 SVGAGI. The CDR3 has 17 amino acids. The CDR3 sequence is CASSYSSGGFSGNTIYF. In nucleotides, the CDR3 is TGTGCCAGCAGTTACTCGTCAGGGGGGTTTTCTGGAAACACCATATATTTT.

This clonotype was counted at least ten times. Here the CDR3 DNA reads TGTGCCAGCAGCTTAATCGGGCTAGCGGGGGACCCCCGGGAGACCCAGTACTTC. This translates into CASSLIGLAGDPRETQYF. The chain has TRBV7-3 and TRBJ2-5; 10 nucleotides line up with TRBD2. Germline values: CDR1 SGHTA, CDR2 FQGTGA. This CDR3 is 18 amino acids long. Unmatched junction bases numbered 13, after V lost 1 base and J lost 5 bases.

This clonotype was found a few times. The chain combines TRBV4-1 with TRBJ2-1, with D unclear. Germline CDR1 reads MGHRA; CDR2 reads YSYEKL. The CDR3 length is 16 residues. V gave up 5 bases and J gave up 2 bases, with 16 bases separating them. The chain's CDR3 is CASSENTDGTYNEQFF. Written as DNA, the CDR3 is TGCGCCAGCAGCGAAAATACTGACGGTACCTACAATGAGCAGTTCTTC.

This rearrangement joins TRBV29-1 to TRBJ1-2; maybe TRBD1 (5 bases). Germline lookup yields CDR1 SQVTM and CDR2 ANQGSEA. V shed 6 bases and J shed 3 bases, with 11 bases lying between them. CDR3 length: 12 amino acids. The CDR3 protein is CSVDRGDYGYTF. The CDR3 DNA reads TGCAGCGTGGATCGGGGGGACTATGGCTACACCTTC.

At least ten counts were recorded for this clonotype. The chain couples TRBV28 to TRBJ2-3; perhaps TRBD1 as D (6 bases). V gave up 1 base and J gave up 3 bases, with 11 bases separating them. This CDR3 comprises 15 residues. From germline, CDR1 is MDHEN and CDR2 SYDVKM. The CDR3 sequence: CASSLFYRGTDTQYF. CDR3 coding DNA: TGTGCCAGCAGTTTATTCTATAGGGGGACAGATACGCAGTATTTT.

This clonotype was seen ten or more times. V gene TRBV7-6 combines with J gene TRBJ2-1; 8 bases align to TRBD1. The CDR3 loop spans 15 amino acids. From germline, CDR1 is SGHVS and CDR2 FNYEAQ. V shed 5 bases and J 3 bases; nucleotides not matched to a gene: 6. The CDR3 DNA reads TGTGCCAGCAGCCCTGGACAGGGACTCTACAATGAGCAGTTCTTC. It is translated as CASSPGQGLYNEQFF. Full variable domain (missing parts from reference TRBV7-6 and TRBJ2-1): GAGVSQSPRYKVTKRGQDVALRCDPISGHVSLYWYRQALGQGPEFLTYFNYEAQQDKSGLPNDRFSAERPEGSISTLTIQRTEQRDSAMYRCASSPGQGLYNEQFFGPGTRLTVL.

This clonotype was recorded at least ten times. The rearrangement uses TRBV2 and TRBJ1-2, with 8 bases aligning to TRBD1. Germline V gene lookup returns CDR1 SNHLY and CDR2 FYNNEI. The ends lost 2 bases at V and 6 bases at J; junction bases unmatched: 11. The length of the CDR3 is 16 residues. CDR3 residues: CASSERGWYRGDGYTF. The CDR3 DNA follows: TGTGCCAGCAGTGAACGAGGCTGGTACAGGGGGGATGGCTACACCTTC.

The chain couples TRBV6-5 to TRBJ2-7, with D possibly TRBD1 on 6 matching bases. V was cut by 0 bases and J by 3 bases, with 18 bases left in between. This CDR3 spans 17 amino acids. Germline V gives CDR1 MNHEY, CDR2 SVGAGI. CDR3 sequence: CASSYSLQGSGRYEQYF. CDR3 coding DNA: TGTGCCAGCAGTTACTCCCTACAGGGATCGGGACGCTACGAGCAGTACTTC.

This clonotype was detected many times. This sequence joins TRBV27 and TRBJ2-1; the match to TRBD2 covers 10 bases. Germline CDR1 reads MNHEY; CDR2 reads SMNVEV (reference sequence). This CDR3 region has 15 residues. The ends lost 2 bases at V and 7 bases at J; junction bases unmatched: 5. The CDR3 region has the DNA TGTGCCAGCAGTTTAATAGCGGGAGGTCTGAATGAGCAGTTCTTC. This codes for CASSLIAGGLNEQFF.

This clonotype appeared many times. The gene calls are TRBV6-2 or TRBV6-3 and TRBJ1-5; no reliable D call. Germline CDR1 MNHEY, CDR2 SVGEGT. Trimming took off 0 bases at V and 4 bases at J, with 7 bases between the two ends. The CDR3 totals 14 residues. CDR3 loop: CASSYSEENQPQHF. CDR3 bases: TGTGCCAGCAGTTACTCGGAGGAGAATCAGCCCCAGCATTTT.

This clonotype has ten or more counts. The DNA for the CDR3 is TGTGCCAGCACCTCAGGCAGCCAAGACTACGAGCAGTACTTC. Its protein is CASTSGSQDYEQYF. The V gene is TRBV7-9, the J gene TRBJ2-7, with D unresolved. The CDR3 length is 14 residues. CDR1 SEHNR and CDR2 FQNEAQ come from the germline V gene (reference sequence). V was pared by 7 bases and J by 3 bases, with 16 bases between.

There are many counts of this clonotype. This chain joins TRBV5-1 and TRBJ2-1, with 10 bases lining up with TRBD1. The CDR3 has 14 residues. Germline trimming cut 4 bases from V and 8 bases from J; bases unmatched to any gene: 6. Germline CDR1 SGHRS, CDR2 YFSETQ. The CDR3 region has the DNA TGCGCCAGCAGCCTCCGGGACAGGGGCCATGAGCAGTTCTTC. This sequence encodes CASSLRDRGHEQFF.

In this sample, this clonotype turned up a few times. One base away lies a much larger clone, so this may be a sequencing read error. The rearrangement links TRBV2 to TRBJ1-6, with D uncertain. The CDR3 spans 14 residues. CDR1 SNHLY and CDR2 FYNNEI come from the germline V gene. Trimming pared 4 bases from V and 4 bases from J, leaving 8 bases between. This CDR3 is CASSGVGYNSPLHF. The CDR3 DNA reads as TGTGCCAGCAGTGGAGTGGGGTATAATTCACCCCTCCACTTT.

This chain uses TRBV5-1 with TRBJ2-7; 8 bases match TRBD1. The CDR3 spans 15 residues. Trimming cost V 5 bases and J 7 bases; bases outside gene matches: 14. CDR1 and CDR2 (germline): SGHRS, YFSETQ. CDR3 in amino acids: CASSQDRVSKGEQYF. DNA of the CDR3: TGCGCCAGCAGTCAGGACAGGGTTTCAAAGGGGGAGCAGTACTTC.

The sample holds many counts of this clonotype. The J gene is TRBJ1-5, the V gene TRBV30; 7 positions match TRBD1. Germline V gene sequence: CDR1 GTSNPN, CDR2 SVGIG (reference sequence). The CDR3 length is 15 residues. V was pared by 3 bases and J by 0 bases, with 5 bases of the junction left unmatched. DNA of the CDR3: TGTGCCTGGAGCCCGGGACAGCATAGCAATCAGCCCCAGCATTTT. This encodes CAWSPGQHSNQPQHF.

This clonotype showed up just a few times. DNA for the CDR3: TGCGCCAGCACCGAAACCGGGACTAGCGGATTCTACAATGAGCAGTTCTTC. Encoded protein: CASTETGTSGFYNEQFF. The chain recombines TRBV5-1 with TRBJ2-1, with 11 bases lining up with TRBD2. The CDR3 is made up of 17 amino acids. The germline V gene encodes CDR1 SGHRS and CDR2 YFSETQ. V lost 6 bases and J lost 3; bases outside the gene matches: 11.

This chain links TRBV5-6 with TRBJ2-5; 7 bases line up with TRBD1. CDR3 length equals 13 residues. Germline assignment: CDR1 SGHDT and CDR2 YYEEEE. The V gene end was trimmed by 0 bases and the J gene end by 10 bases; junction bases not matched to a gene: 6. CDR3 sequence: CASSLATGWNQYF. CDR3 in DNA: TGTGCCAGCAGCTTGGCGACAGGGTGGAACCAGTACTTC. The full variable domain, in which reference TRBV5-6 and TRBJ2-5 provide the parts outside the CDR3, is DAGVTQSPTHLIKTRGQQVTLRCSPKSGHDTVSWYQQALGQGPQFIFQYYEEEERQRGNFPDRFSGHQFPNYSSELNVNALLLGDSALYLCASSLATGWNQYFGPGTRLLVL.

The chain joins TRBV7-9 to TRBJ2-3; 9 nucleotides match TRBD2. Trimming took 4 bases from V and 5 from J; bases not matched to a gene: 7. In germline, CDR1 is SEHNR, CDR2 FQNEAQ (reference sequence). The CDR3 length is 15 residues. The CDR3 region is CASSYGGGAVDTQYF. CDR3 in DNA: TGTGCCAGCAGCTACGGCGGGGGGGCAGTAGATACGCAGTATTTT.

This clonotype was seen a few times. The chain uses TRBV4-1 and TRBJ2-7; D unclear. The V and J ends lost 3 bases and 6 bases respectively, with 21 bases between them. Looked up from germline, CDR1 is MGHRA and CDR2 is YSYEKL. The CDR3 consists of 16 residues. CDR3 residues: CASSQDTVLAALEQYF. For the CDR3, the DNA is TGCGCCAGCAGCCAGGATACGGTCTTGGCCGCTCTCGAGCAGTACTTC.

This clonotype appeared many times. V gene TRBV18 combines with J gene TRBJ1-1, with TRBD1 as a possible D gene (6 bases). This CDR3 has 14 amino acids. The germline V gene encodes CDR1 KGHSH and CDR2 LQKENI. V gave up 6 bases and J gave up 5 bases, with 16 bases separating them. CDR3 bases: TGTGCCAGCTCGGCACAGGGCACCGGGACTGAAGCTTTCTTT. It encodes CASSAQGTGTEAFF.

V gene TRBV19 combines with J gene TRBJ1-1, with TRBD1 identical over 8 bases. The CDR3 loop spans 17 amino acids. Per the germline V gene, CDR1 is LNHDA and CDR2 is SQIVND (reference sequence). V gave up 3 bases and J gave up 3 bases; unmatched junction bases: 12. CDR3 nucleotides: TGTGCCAGTAGTATGGGGCTAGGACAGGGCTCGGACACTGAAGCTTTCTTT. The encoded protein is CASSMGLGQGSDTEAFF.